The 3 T cell receptor beta chains below come from one sample, sequenced in a study of chemoradiotherapy in HPV16-positive cancers. Clones were sequenced by immunoSEQ multiplex PCR, and TCRdb holds only the in-frame ones, with some missing. There are a few thousand clones in the sample; approximately 86% occur only once, and approximately 2.9% lies in the top ten. Sequences were derived from tumor tissue, sampled from a patient who underwent chemoradiotherapy. The receptors here all came from a human donor with HPV-associated anogenital cancer.

CDR3 DNA: TGTGCCAGCAGCTTAGAGGGATATAGCAATCAGCCCCAGCATTTT. Translated, it gives CASSLEGYSNQPQHF. V gene TRBV7-9 combines with J gene TRBJ1-5; no firm D call. CDR1 and CDR2 from the germline V gene are SEHNR and FQNEAQ (reference sequence). The CDR3 runs 15 residues. Trimming stripped 1 base from V and 0 bases from J, with 7 bases between.

V and J are TRBV6-5 and TRBJ1-5, with 7 bases aligning to TRBD1. Germline CDR1 MNHEY, CDR2 SVGAGI. The V gene end was trimmed by 6 bases and the J gene end by 3 bases; junction bases not matched to a gene: 5. CDR3 size: 14 residues. CDR3 bases: TGTGCCAGCAGCCCACAGGGGCCCAATCAGCCCCAGCATTTT. Protein product: CASSPQGPNQPQHF.

This CDR3 reads CASRHKRGEGINEQFF. The CDR3 nucleotides read TGTGCCAGCAGACACAAAAGGGGGGAGGGTATCAATGAGCAGTTCTTC. The chain is built from TRBV2 and TRBJ2-1; D may be TRBD2 (7 bases). The V gene's germline CDR1 is SNHLY and CDR2 FYNNEI. Trimming shortened V by 6 bases and J by 6 bases, and 21 bases separated the two germline ends. This CDR3 region has 16 residues.